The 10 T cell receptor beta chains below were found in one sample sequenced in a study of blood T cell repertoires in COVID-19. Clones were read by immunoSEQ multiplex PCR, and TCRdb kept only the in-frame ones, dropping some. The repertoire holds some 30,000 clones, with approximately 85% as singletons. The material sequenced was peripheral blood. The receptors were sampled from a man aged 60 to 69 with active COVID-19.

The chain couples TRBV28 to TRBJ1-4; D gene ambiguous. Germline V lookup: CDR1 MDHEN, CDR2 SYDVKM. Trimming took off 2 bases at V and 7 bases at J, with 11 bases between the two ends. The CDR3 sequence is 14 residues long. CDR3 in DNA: TGTGCCAGCAGTTTACTCGGGTTGCCTGAAAAACTGTTTTTT. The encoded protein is CASSLLGLPEKLFF.

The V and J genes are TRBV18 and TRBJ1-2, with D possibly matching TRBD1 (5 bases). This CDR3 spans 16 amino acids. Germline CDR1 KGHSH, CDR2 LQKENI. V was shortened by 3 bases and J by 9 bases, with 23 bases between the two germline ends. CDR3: CASSPTHGQGLICYTF. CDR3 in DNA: TGTGCCAGCTCACCCACCCACGGGCAGGGACTAATTTGCTACACCTTC. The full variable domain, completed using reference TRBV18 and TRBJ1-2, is NAGVMQNPRHLVRRRGQEARLRCSPMKGHSHVYWYRQLPEEGLKFMVYLQKENIIDESGMPKERFSAEFPKEGPSILRIQQVVRGDSAAYFCASSPTHGQGLICYTFGSGTRLTVV.

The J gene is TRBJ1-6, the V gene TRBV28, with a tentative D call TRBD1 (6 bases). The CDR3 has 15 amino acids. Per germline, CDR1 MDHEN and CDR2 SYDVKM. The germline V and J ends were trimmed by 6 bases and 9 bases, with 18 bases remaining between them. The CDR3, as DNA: TGTGCCAGCAGCACGACCGGGACACGGATTTCACCCCTCCACTTT. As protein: CASSTTGTRISPLHF.

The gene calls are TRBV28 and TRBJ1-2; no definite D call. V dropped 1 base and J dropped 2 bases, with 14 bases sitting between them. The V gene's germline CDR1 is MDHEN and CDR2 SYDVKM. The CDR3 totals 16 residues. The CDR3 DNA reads TGTGCCAGCAGTTTATCCCGCAGGAGCGGCAACTATGGCTACACCTTC. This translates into CASSLSRRSGNYGYTF.

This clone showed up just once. DNA of the CDR3: TGTGCCAGCAGCCAAGGGCCGAATCAGCCCCAGCATTTT. As protein: CASSQGPNQPQHF. The V call is TRBV3-1 (or the pseudogene TRBV3-2), the J call TRBJ1-5; D uncertain. V lost 1 base and J lost 4, with 5 bases in between. Per germline, CDR1 LGHDT and CDR2 YNNKEL (reference sequence). The length of the CDR3 is 13 residues.

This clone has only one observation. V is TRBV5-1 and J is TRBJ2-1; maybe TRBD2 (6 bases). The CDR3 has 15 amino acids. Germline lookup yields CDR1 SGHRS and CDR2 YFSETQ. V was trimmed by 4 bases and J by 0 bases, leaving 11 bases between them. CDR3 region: CASSGRESSYNEQFF. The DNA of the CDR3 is TGCGCCAGCAGCGGACGGGAGAGCTCCTACAATGAGCAGTTCTTC.

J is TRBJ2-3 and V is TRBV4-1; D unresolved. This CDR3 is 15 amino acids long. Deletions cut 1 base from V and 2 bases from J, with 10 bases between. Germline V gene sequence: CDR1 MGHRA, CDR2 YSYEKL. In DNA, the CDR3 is TGCGCCAGCAGCCAAGTCCCGGAGTTCACAGATACGCAGTATTTT. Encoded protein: CASSQVPEFTDTQYF.

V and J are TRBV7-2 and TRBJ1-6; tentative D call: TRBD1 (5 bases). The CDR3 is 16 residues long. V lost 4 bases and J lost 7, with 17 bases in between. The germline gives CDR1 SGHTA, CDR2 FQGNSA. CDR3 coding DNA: TGTGCCAGCAGCTCACTAGGCGGGGGAATCAATTCACCCCTCCACTTT. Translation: CASSSLGGGINSPLHF.

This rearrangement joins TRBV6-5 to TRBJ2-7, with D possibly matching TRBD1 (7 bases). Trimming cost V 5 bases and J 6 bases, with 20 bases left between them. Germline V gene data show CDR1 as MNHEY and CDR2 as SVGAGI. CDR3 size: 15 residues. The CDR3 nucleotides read TGTGCCAGCAGTCCCCAGGGCCAGGGGGGATTCGAGCAGTACTTC. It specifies CASSPQGQGGFEQYF.

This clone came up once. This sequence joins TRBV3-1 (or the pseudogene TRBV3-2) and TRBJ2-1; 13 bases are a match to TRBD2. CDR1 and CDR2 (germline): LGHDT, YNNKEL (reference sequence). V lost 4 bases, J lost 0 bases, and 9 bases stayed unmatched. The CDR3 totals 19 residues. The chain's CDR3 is CASSPRLAGGVSSYNEQFF. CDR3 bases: TGTGCCAGCAGCCCTAGACTAGCGGGAGGCGTTAGCTCCTACAATGAGCAGTTCTTC.